One T cell receptor (beta chain) is described in this entry. Its cognate antigen is unknown. The CDR3 spans 14 residues. Germline assignment: CDR1 SEHNR and CDR2 FQNEAQ (reference sequence). Trimming cost V 6 bases and J 0 bases; bases outside gene matches: 3. cDNA prepared by RNA extraction and subsequent reverse transcription served as the template for sequencing. The assay was immunoSEQ multiplex PCR, and TCRdb's table has in-frame clones only and misses some. The table lists about 170,000 clones, about 66% of them singletons. The data are from a study of CD8+ T cells in alopecia areata. Study findings and constraints: Especially in alopecia totalis/universalis, lesional scalp showed greater clonality than normal scalp did.

The genes are TRBV7-9 and TRBJ1-2; 8 positions match TRBD1. This TCR was sampled from a human donor with alopecia areata. Material: CD8+ T cells sorted from blood, obtained at week 0. This CDR3 is CASSWTGPNYGYTF. In DNA, the CDR3 is TGTGCCAGCAGTTGGACAGGGCCTAACTATGGCTACACCTTC.